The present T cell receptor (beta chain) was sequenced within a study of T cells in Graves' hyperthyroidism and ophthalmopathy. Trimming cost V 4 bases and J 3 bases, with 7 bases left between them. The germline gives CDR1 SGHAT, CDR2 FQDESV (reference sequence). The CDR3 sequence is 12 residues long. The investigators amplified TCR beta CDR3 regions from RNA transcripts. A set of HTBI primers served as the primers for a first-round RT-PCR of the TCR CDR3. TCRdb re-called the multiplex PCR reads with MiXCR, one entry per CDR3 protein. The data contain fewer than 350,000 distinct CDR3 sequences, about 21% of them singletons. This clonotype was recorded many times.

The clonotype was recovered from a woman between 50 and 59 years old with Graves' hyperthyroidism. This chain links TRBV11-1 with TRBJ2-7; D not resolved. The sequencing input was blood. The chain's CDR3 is CASSYDGYEQYF. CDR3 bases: TGTGCCAGCAGCTACGATGGCTACGAGCAGTACTTC.